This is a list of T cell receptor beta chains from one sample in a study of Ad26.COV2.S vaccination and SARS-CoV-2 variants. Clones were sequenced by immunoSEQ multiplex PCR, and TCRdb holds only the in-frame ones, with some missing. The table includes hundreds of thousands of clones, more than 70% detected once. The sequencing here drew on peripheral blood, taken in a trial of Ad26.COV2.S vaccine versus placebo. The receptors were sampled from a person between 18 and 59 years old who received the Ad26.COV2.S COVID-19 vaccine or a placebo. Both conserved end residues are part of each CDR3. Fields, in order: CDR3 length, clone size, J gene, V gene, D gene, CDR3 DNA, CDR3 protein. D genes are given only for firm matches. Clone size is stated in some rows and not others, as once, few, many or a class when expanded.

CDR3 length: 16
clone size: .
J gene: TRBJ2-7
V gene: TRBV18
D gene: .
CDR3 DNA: TGTGCCAGCTCACCAGTTGGAGGACTACCTCCCGCCGAGCAGTACTTC
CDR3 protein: CASSPVGGLPPAEQYF

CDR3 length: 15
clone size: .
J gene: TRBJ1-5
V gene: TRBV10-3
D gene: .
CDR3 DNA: TGTGCCATCAGTGAGAGGGGCGGAGGCAATCAGCCCCAGCATTTT
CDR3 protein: CAISERGGGNQPQHF

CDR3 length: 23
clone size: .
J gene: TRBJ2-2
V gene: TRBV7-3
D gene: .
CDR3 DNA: TGTGCCAGCAGCTTAATATTTATCAGACAGGGTGGGAGGGCCGGAGCGAACACCGGGGAGCTGTTTTTT
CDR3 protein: CASSLIFIRQGGRAGANTGELFF

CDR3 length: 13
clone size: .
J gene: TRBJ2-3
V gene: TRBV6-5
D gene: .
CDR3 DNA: TGTGCCAGCAGTAGATACCCAACAGATACGCAGTATTTT
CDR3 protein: CASSRYPTDTQYF

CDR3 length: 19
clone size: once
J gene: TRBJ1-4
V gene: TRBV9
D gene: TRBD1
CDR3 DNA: TGTGCCAGCAGCGTAGGTCCATCAGGGGGCGCAAACTCTAATGAAAAACTGTTTTTT
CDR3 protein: CASSVGPSGGANSNEKLFF

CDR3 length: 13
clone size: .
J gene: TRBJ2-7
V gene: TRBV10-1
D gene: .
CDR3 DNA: TGCGCCACCCGGACAGAAACTACCTACGAGCAGTACTTC
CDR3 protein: CATRTETTYEQYF

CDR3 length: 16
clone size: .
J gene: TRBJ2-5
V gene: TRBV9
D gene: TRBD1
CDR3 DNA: TGTGCCAGCAGTGCCCGGCAGGGGGCCCTTATGGAGACCCAGTACTTC
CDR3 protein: CASSARQGALMETQYF

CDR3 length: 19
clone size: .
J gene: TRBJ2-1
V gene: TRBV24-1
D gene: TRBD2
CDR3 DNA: TGTGCCACCAGTGGCCCCGGGACTAGCGGGATAAGCTCCTACAATGAGCAGTTCTTC
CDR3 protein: CATSGPGTSGISSYNEQFF

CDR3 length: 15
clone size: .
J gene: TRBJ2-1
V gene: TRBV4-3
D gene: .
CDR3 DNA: TGCGCCAGCAGCCAAGGGCGGCGGAGGGACAATGAGCAGTTCTTC
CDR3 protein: CASSQGRRRDNEQFF

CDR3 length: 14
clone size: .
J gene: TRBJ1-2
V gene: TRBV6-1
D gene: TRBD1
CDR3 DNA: TGTGCCAGCAGTGAATGGGGGACAGGCTATGGCTACACCTTC
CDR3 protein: CASSEWGTGYGYTF

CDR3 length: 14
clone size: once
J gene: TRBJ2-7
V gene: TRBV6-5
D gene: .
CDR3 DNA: TGTGCCACCATGGGGCCCGACCAGGGAGTCGAGCAGTACTTC
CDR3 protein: CATMGPDQGVEQYF

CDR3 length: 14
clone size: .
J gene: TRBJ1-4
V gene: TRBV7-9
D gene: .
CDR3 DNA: TGTGCCAGCAGCTCAGGTTACAGGAATGAAAAACTGTTTTTT
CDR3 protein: CASSSGYRNEKLFF

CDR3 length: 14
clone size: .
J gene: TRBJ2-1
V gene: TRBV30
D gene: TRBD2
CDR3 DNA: TGTGCCTGGAGTTCGGGACTAGAGGATTATGAGCAGTTCTTC
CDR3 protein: CAWSSGLEDYEQFF

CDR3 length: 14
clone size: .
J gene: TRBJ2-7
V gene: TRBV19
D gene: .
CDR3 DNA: TGTGCCAGTAGTGGACTGGACCACTCCTACGAGCAGTACTTC
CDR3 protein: CASSGLDHSYEQYF

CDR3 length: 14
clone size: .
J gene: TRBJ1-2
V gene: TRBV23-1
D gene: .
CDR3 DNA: TGCGCCAGCAGTCTGGGCAGGGGTATAGATGGCTACACCTTC
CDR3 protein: CASSLGRGIDGYTF

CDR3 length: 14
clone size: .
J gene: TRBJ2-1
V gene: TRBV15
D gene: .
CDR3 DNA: TGTGCCACCAGCAGGGGTTTTGGCTACAATGAGCAGTTCTTC
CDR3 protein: CATSRGFGYNEQFF

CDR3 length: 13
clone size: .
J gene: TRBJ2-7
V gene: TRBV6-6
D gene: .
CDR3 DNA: TGTGCCAGCAGTTATTCTCTGACTTACGAGCAGTACTTC
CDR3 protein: CASSYSLTYEQYF

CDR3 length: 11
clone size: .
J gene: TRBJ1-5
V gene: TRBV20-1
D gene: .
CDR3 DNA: TGCAGTGCTAGATCTGGGCAGCCCCAGCATTTT
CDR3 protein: CSARSGQPQHF

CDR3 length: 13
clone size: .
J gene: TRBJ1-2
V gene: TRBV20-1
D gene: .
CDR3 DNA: TGCAGTGCTAGTCAGGGGAATCCCTATGGCTACACCTTC
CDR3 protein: CSASQGNPYGYTF

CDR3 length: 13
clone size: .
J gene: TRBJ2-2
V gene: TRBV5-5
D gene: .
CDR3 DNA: TGTGCCAGCAGCTTGGAAGGTGAGACGGAGCTGTTTTTT
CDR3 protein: CASSLEGETELFF

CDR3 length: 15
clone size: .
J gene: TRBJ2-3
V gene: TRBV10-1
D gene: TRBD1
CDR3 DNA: TGCGCCAGCAGATCTGACCGGGACAGTGAGGCTACGCAGTATTTT
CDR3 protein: CASRSDRDSEATQYF

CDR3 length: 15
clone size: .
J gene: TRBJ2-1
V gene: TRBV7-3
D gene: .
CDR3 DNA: TGTGCCAGCAGCTTAGGGACTGCCTCCTACAATGAGCAGTTCTTC
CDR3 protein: CASSLGTASYNEQFF

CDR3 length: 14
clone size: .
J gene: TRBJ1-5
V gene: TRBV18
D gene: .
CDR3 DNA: TGTGCCAGCTCACAAGACAGTAGCAATCAGCCCCAGCATTTT
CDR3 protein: CASSQDSSNQPQHF

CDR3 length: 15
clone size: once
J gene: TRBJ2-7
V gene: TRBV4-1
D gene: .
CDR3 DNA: TGCGCCACCATAAAAGACGAAGGGGGGGACTACGAGCAGTACTTC
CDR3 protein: CATIKDEGGDYEQYF

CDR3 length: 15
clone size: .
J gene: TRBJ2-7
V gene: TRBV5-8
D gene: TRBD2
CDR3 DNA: TGTGCCAGCAGCTTGGGGACTAGCGGATTCTACGAGCAGTACTTC
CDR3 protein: CASSLGTSGFYEQYF

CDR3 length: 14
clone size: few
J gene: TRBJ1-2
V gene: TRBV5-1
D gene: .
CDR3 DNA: TGCGCCAGCAGCTTGGGCGGGTTAGGATATGGCTACACCTTC
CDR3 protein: CASSLGGLGYGYTF

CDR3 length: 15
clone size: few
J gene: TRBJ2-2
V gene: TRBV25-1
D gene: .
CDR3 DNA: TGTGCCAGCAGTGAACTACAGATGAACACCGGGGAGCTGTTTTTT
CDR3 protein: CASSELQMNTGELFF

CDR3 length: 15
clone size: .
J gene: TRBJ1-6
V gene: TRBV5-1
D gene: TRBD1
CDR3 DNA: TGCGCCAGCAGCCGGGGGACAGCCGGCGTATCACCCCTCCACTTT
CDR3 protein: CASSRGTAGVSPLHF

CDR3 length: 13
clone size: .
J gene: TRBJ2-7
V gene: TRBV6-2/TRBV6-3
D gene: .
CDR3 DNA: TGTGCCAGCAGTCTGGGGCAGGGCGACGAGCAGTACTTC
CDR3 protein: CASSLGQGDEQYF

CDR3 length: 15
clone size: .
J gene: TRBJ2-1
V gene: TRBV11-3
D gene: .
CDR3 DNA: TGTGCCAGCAGCTTAGAGGGCAGGGGATACGGTGAGCAGTTCTTC
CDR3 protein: CASSLEGRGYGEQFF

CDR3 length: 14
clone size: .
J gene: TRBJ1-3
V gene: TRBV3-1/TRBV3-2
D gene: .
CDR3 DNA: TGTGCCAGCAGCCAAGATTCCACTGGAAACACCATATATTTT
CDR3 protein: CASSQDSTGNTIYF

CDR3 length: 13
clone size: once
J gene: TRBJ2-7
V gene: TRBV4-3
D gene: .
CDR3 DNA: TGCGCCAGCAGCCAAGCCCTACTATACGAGCAGTACTTC
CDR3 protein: CASSQALLYEQYF

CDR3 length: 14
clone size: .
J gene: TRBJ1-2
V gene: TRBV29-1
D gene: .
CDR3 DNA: TGCAGCGTTGAAGTATTAGTACAGAACTATGGCTACACCTTC
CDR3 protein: CSVEVLVQNYGYTF

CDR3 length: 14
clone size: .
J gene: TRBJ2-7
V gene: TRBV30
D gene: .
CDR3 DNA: TGTGCCTGGAGTGTACGGTCCCCAGGCTACGAGCAGTACTTC
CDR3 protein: CAWSVRSPGYEQYF

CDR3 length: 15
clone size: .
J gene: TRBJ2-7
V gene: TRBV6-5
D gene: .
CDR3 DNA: TGTGCCAGCAGCCGCTTGGGGATTGCTTCCTACGAGCAGTACTTC
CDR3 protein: CASSRLGIASYEQYF

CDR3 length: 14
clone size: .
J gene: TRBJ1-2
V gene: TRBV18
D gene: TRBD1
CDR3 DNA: TGTGCCAGCTCAGGACAGGGGCCTAACTATGGCTACACCTTC
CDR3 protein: CASSGQGPNYGYTF

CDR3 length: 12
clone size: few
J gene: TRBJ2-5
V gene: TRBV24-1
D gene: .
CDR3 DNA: TGTGCCACCAGTGATTTCGGGGAGACCCAGTACTTC
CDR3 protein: CATSDFGETQYF

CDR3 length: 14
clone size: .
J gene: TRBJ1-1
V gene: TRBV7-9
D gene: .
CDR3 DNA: TGTGCCAGCAGTTGGGCCGGGAGGGGAACTGAAGCTTTCTTT
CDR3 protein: CASSWAGRGTEAFF

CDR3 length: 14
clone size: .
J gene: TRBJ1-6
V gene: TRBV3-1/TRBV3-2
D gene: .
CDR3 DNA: TGTGCCAGCAGCCAATCAGGGAGTGGTTCACCCCTCCACTTT
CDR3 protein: CASSQSGSGSPLHF

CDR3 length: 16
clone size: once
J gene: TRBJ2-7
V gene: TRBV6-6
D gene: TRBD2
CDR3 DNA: TGTGCCAGCAGTTACGGTACTAGCGCCCTCTCCTACGAGCAGTACTTC
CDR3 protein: CASSYGTSALSYEQYF

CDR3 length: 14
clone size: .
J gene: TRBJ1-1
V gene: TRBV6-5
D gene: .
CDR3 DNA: TGTGCCAGCAGTTACGCCACGGGGGTCGCTGAAGCTTTCTTT
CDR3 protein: CASSYATGVAEAFF

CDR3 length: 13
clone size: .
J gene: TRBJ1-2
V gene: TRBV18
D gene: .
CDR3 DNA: TGTGCCAGCTCACCAACGGACGAGGGTGGCTACACCTTC
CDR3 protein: CASSPTDEGGYTF

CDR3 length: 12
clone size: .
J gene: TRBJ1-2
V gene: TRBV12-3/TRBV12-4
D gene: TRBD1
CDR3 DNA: TGTGCCAGCAGCCGGACAGGCTATGGCTACACCTTC
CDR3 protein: CASSRTGYGYTF

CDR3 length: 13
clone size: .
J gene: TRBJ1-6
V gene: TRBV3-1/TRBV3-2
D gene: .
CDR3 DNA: TGTGCCAGCAGCCAAGCAGGGGTTACACCCCTCCACTTT
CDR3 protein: CASSQAGVTPLHF

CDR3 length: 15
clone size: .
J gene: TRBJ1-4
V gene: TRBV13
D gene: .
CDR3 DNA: TGTGCCAGCAGCTTAGGCCTGGGAGGTAATGAAAAACTGTTTTTT
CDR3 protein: CASSLGLGGNEKLFF

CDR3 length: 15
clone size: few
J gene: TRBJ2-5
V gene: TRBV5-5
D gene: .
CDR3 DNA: TGTGCCAGCAGCTTGAGAGCGGCTTCACAAGAGACCCAGTACTTC
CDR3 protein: CASSLRAASQETQYF

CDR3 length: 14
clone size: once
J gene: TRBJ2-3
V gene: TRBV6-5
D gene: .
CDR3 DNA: TGTGCCAGCAGTACTACTACTCCCACAGATACGCAGTATTTT
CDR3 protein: CASSTTTPTDTQYF

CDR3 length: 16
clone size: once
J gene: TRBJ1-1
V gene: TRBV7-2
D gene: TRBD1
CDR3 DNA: TGTGCCAGCAGCTTAGCCGTCCCAGTGACAGGGAGCGCAGCTTTCTTT
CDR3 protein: CASSLAVPVTGSAAFF

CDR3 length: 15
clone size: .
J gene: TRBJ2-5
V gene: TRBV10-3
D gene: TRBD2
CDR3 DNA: TGTGCCATCAGTGATGAGGCTAGCGGGCAAGAGACCCAGTACTTC
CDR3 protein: CAISDEASGQETQYF

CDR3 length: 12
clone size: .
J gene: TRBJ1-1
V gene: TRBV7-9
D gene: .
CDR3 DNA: TGTGCCAGCACTCCGGGAAACACTGAAGCTTTCTTT
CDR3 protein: CASTPGNTEAFF

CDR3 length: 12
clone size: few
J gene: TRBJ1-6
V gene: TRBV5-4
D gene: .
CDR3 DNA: TGTGCCAGCAGCTTGGAACTTTCACCCCTCCACTTT
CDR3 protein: CASSLELSPLHF

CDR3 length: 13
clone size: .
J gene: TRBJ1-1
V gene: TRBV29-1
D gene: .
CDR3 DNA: TGCAGCGTTGGTTTGAGGCTGAACACTGAAGCTTTCTTT
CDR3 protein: CSVGLRLNTEAFF

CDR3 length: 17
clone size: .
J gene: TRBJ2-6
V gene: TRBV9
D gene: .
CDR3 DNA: TGTGCCAGCAGCCTTCTTCAAGGGGGCTCTGGGGCCAACGTCCTGACTTTC
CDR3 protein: CASSLLQGGSGANVLTF

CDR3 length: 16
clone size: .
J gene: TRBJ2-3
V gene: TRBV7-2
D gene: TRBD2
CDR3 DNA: TGTGCCAGCAGCTTCGGAGCGGGATGGGGCACAGATACGCAGTATTTT
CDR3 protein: CASSFGAGWGTDTQYF

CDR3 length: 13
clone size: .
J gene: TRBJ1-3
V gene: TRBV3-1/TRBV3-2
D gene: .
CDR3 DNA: TGTGCCAGCAGCCAACTGGTTGGAAACACCATATATTTT
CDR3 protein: CASSQLVGNTIYF